The rows below give T cell receptor beta chains drawn from one sample of a study of T cells in Graves' hyperthyroidism and ophthalmopathy. MiXCR, run by TCRdb on the multiplex PCR reads, gives a single entry per CDR3 protein. The table lists about 840,000 distinct CDR3 sequences, over 35% of them singletons, with approximately 8.7% in the top ten. Specimen: blood. The receptors shown here come from a man between 18 and 35 years old with Graves' hyperthyroidism. Each CDR3 is given with its conserved first and last residue. A D gene is named only where the DNA matches it firmly. Expanded clones get a size class; other rows say once, few or many, or leave the size out.

clone size	V gene	D gene	CDR3 protein
.	TRBV11-1	.	CASSYGQLPSGNTIYF
.	TRBV20-1	.	CSARQGTHNSPLHF
.	TRBV12-3/TRBV12-4	.	CASSQAISEVRTEAF
many	TRBV24-1	.	CATSESDYSYEQYF
.	TRBV19	.	CASSLVLAPEELFF
.	TRBV14	TRBD1	CASSQAQGAREQYF
.	TRBV29-1	.	CSVGDINQPQHF
many	TRBV24-1	.	CATSEAGHQPQHF
many	TRBV10-3	.	CALWTDSYGYTF
many	TRBV10-3	.	CAITPEDATYEQYF
.	TRBV10-3	TRBD2	CAISSPGLAGQYEQYF
many	TRBV29-1	.	CSVVGGIETGELFF
.	TRBV7-8	.	CASSSRVGVGETQYF
.	TRBV11-2	TRBD1	CASSLVDRGTYEQYF
many	TRBV3-1	.	CASSQTGRYEQYF
few	TRBV20-1	.	CSARSEGKDYGYTF
.	TRBV2	.	CANVRSNYGYTF
many	TRBV20-1	.	CSARANYGVTEAFF
few	TRBV12-3/TRBV12-4	TRBD1	CASSQGAGSGYTF
.	TRBV3-1	.	CASSQGQVYNSPLHF
once	TRBV4-1	.	CASSPRGDLKETQYF
many	TRBV11-2	.	CASSLGQDYEQYF
many	TRBV29-1	.	CSVEDLQGNSF
many	TRBV9	.	CASSAQTTGELFF
.	TRBV25-1	TRBD1	CASLLGQGYGYTF
.	TRBV2	.	CASSELGGPAGELFF
.	TRBV5-6	TRBD1	CATLPGQGFETQYF
many	TRBV9	.	CASSVGYGANEKLFF
.	TRBV7-3	TRBD1	CASSFYRGSGANVLTF
few	TRBV7-9	.	CASSPWEGTNTGELFF
many	TRBV29-1	TRBD1	CSVEGKDRGGYGYTF
few	TRBV6-1	.	CASSEAPGSQETQYF
many	TRBV29-1	TRBD1	CSVTGGTGELFF
.	TRBV7-2	.	CASSSSGVSYEQYF
many	TRBV7-8	.	CASSPGTRGTQYF